The 2 T cell receptor beta chains listed next were all sequenced from one sample in a study of PD-1 blockade in mismatch repair-deficient tumors. Using immunoSEQ multiplex PCR, the repertoire was profiled, and TCRdb retains in-frame clones only, with some absent. The profile shows tens of thousands of clones, about 72% of them singletons. Sequenced here: peripheral blood, sampled 2 weeks after starting pembrolizumab. These receptors originate from an adult with mismatch repair-deficient cancer.

This sequence joins TRBV14 and TRBJ2-3; tentative D call: TRBD1 (6 bases). Germline CDR1 SGHDN, CDR2 FVKESK. CDR3 length: 17 amino acids. Trimming removed 0 bases at V and 1 base at J, with 14 bases between. The CDR3 nucleotides read TGTGCCAGCAGCCAAGAACCAACAGGGCCCCGCACAGATACGCAGTATTTT. Protein: CASSQEPTGPRTDTQYF. Using reference TRBV14 and TRBJ2-3 for the parts outside the CDR3, the full variable domain is EAGVTQFPSHSVIEKGQTVTLRCDPISGHDNLYWYRRVMGKEIKFLLHFVKESKQDESGMPNNRFLAERTGGTYSTLKVQPAELEDSGVYFCASSQEPTGPRTDTQYFGPGTRLTVL.

In DNA, the CDR3 is TGTGCCAGCAGTTTGGGGGGGGACGAGCAGTACTTC. Encoded protein: CASSLGGDEQYF. V and J are TRBV28 and TRBJ2-7; 7 positions agree with TRBD2. This CDR3 is 12 amino acids long. V lost 3 bases to trimming and J lost 5 bases; unmatched junction nucleotides: 1. Germline loops: CDR1 MDHEN, CDR2 SYDVKM.